The sequence of this TCR beta chain was determined in a study of blood T cell repertoires in COVID-19. The wider study: The samples span acute and convalescent COVID-19 from the United States, Italy and Spain.

CDR1 is MGHRA, CDR2 YSYEKL, per germline. With 0 bases removed from V and 7 bases from J, the gap between germline ends came to 13 bases. The CDR3 consists of 15 residues. Profiled with immunoSEQ multiplex PCR; TCRdb holds only in-frame clones, not every one. The repertoire holds some 200,000 clones, with under 95% as singletons. Sequenced material: peripheral blood. This clonotype originated in a man younger than 45 with acute or convalescent COVID-19. The chain couples TRBV4-1 to TRBJ1-5, with D possibly TRBD1 on 6 matching bases. CDR3 in amino acids: CASSQDRGASQPQHF. The CDR3 DNA sequence: TGCGCCAGCAGCCAAGACAGGGGCGCTTCACAGCCCCAGCATTTT.